This T cell receptor (beta chain) was found in a study of T cell changes during pregnancy in multiple sclerosis (dated by TCRdb to about 2019). A note on the overall study: In women with multiple sclerosis, the researchers looked at how the T cell repertoire shifted as pregnancy progressed.

This clone was observed a single time. This clone's antigen is unknown. Per-nucleotide qualities are absent, and no much larger clonotype sits a single base away. Library generation was performed with the immunoSEQ multiplex PCR assay. In TCRdb, the immuneACCESS table is reduced to in-frame sequences with V and J assigned. These tables do not hold every clone; where another copy was compared, an unresolved V gene accounts for under half, and the others remain unexplained. The sample records some 89,000 clones, over 90% of which are singletons. Roughly 2.5% of the sample comes from the top ten. From a lookup of the germline V gene, CDR1 and CDR2 are LGHNT and FRNRAP. The junction shows trimming of 3 bases on V and 0 bases on J, plus 8 bases between the germline ends. The CDR3 runs 15 residues from the cysteine to the phenylalanine. Only the CDR3 DNA is retained, 45 bases long and in frame from the first base.

The TCR sequence derives from a female donor with multiple sclerosis, enrolled in a pregnancy study. In this chain, TRBV12-5 is recombined with TRBJ1-4; the D gene is not confidently resolved. The sample here was peripheral blood, taken in the third trimester of pregnancy. The DNA reads as follows: TGTGCTAGTGGTTTAGGCGGAACAACTAATGAAAAACTGTTTTTT. Translated, this gives CASGLGGTTNEKLFF.